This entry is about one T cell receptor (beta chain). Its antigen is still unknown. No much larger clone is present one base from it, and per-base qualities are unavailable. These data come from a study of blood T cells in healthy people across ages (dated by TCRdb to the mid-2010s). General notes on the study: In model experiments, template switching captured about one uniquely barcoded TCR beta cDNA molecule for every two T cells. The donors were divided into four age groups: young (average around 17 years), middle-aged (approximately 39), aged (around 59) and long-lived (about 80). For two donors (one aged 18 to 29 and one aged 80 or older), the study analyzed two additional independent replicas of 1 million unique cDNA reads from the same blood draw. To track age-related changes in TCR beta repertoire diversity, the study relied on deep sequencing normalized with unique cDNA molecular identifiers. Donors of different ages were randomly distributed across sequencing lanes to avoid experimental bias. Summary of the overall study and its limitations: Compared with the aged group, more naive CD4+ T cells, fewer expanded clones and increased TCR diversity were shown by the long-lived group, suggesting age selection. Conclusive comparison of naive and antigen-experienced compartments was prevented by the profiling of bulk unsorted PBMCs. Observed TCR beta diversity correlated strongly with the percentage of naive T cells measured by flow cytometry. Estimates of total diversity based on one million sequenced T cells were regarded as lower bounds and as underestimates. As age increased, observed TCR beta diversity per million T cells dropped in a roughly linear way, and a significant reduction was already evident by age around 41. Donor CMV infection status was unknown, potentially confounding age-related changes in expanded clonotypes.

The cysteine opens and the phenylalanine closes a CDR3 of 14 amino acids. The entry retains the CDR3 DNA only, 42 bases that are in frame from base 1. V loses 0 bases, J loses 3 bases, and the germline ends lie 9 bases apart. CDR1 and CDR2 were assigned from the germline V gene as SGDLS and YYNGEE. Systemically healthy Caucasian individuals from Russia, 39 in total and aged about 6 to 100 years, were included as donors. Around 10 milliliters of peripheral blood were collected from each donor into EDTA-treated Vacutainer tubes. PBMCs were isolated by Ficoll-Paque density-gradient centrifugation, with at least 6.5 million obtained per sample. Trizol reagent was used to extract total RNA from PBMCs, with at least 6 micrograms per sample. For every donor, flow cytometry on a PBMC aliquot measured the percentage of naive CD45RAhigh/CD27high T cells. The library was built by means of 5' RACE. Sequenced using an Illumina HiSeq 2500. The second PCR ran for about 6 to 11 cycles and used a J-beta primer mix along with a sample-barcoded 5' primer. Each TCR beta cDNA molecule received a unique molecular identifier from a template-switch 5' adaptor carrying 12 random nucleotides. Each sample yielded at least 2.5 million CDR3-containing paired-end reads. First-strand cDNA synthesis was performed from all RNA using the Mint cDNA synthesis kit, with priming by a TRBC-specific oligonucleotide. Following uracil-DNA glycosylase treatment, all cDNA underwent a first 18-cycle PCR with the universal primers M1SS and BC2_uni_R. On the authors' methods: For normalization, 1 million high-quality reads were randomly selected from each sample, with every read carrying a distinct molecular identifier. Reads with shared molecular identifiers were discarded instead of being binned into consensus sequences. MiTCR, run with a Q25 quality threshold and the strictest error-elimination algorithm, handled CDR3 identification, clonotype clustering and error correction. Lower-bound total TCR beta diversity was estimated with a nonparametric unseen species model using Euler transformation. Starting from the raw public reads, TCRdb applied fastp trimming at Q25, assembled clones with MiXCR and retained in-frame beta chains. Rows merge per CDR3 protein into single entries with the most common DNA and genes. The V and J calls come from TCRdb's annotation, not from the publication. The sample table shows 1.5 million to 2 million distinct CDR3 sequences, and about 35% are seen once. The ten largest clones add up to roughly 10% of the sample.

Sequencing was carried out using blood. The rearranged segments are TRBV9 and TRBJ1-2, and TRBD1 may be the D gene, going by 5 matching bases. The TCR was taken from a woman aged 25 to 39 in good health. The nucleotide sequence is TGTGCCAGCAGCGTAGCTCCGGGGGACTATGGCTACACCTTC. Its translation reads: CASSVAPGDYGYTF.